Below, 30 T cell receptor beta chains from the same sample are listed, as sequenced in a study of cytomegalovirus exposure and HLA in healthy donors. Primers for the PCR totalled 60 Vbeta and 13 Jbeta. Produced via immunoSEQ multiplex PCR; TCRdb's table is partial and in-frame only. The sample contains about 67,000 clones, around 63% of which appear only once. Sequencing was done on a sample of PBMCs. These receptors were taken from a woman aged 30 to 39 in good health and CMV-seronegative.

The chain recombines TRBV5-4 with TRBJ2-3, with unresolved D. V lost 4 bases and J lost 0, with 6 bases in between. CDR1 SGHNT and CDR2 YYREEE come from the germline V gene (reference sequence). The CDR3 is 13 residues long. CDR3 loop: CASSPKSTDTQYF. CDR3 nucleotide sequence: TGTGCCAGCAGCCCAAAAAGCACAGATACGCAGTATTTT.

This clone was counted once. The gene calls are TRBV5-1 and TRBJ1-5; TRBD1 agrees at 7 bases. Per germline, CDR1 SGHRS and CDR2 YFSETQ. Unmatched junction bases numbered 11, after V lost 4 bases and J lost 4 bases. There are 16 residues in the CDR3. CDR3 sequence (DNA): TGCGCCAGCAGCCTGGGAGCAGGGGGAGAAAATCAGCCCCAGCATTTT. Translation: CASSLGAGGENQPQHF.

The chain carries TRBV11-2 and TRBJ2-1; 7 positions match TRBD2. The CDR3 length is 15 residues. V trimming: 5 bases; J trimming: 0 bases; junction bases outside the gene matches: 4. Germline V gene data show CDR1 as SGHAT and CDR2 as FQNNGV. CDR3 protein: CASSSSGVSYNEQFF. In DNA, the CDR3 is TGTGCCAGCAGCAGCAGCGGGGTCTCCTACAATGAGCAGTTCTTC.

V and J are TRBV2 and TRBJ2-5; D perhaps matches TRBD2 (6 bases). The V and J ends lost 4 bases and 0 bases respectively, with 12 bases between them. This CDR3 spans 15 amino acids. The germline gives CDR1 SNHLY, CDR2 FYNNEI. The CDR3 DNA is TGTGCCAGCAGTGGACCCGGGGGATACCAAGAGACCCAGTACTTC. Its protein is CASSGPGGYQETQYF.

The CDR3 reads CASSGGLTGSEAFF. DNA of the CDR3: TGTGCCAGTAGTGGTGGGTTGACAGGGTCTGAAGCTTTCTTT. The chain carries TRBV19 and TRBJ1-1; 7 nucleotides match TRBD1. This CDR3 spans 14 amino acids. With V trimmed by 5 bases and J by 6 bases, 9 bases remained unmatched. The germline V gene has CDR1 LNHDA and CDR2 SQIVND (reference sequence).

A few counts support this clone. This chain links TRBV7-9 with TRBJ1-5; tentatively, D is TRBD1 (6 bases). V was cut by 3 bases and J by 5 bases, with 14 bases left in between. This CDR3 spans 15 amino acids. Germline CDR1 reads SEHNR; CDR2 reads FQNEAQ (reference sequence). The CDR3 DNA sequence: TGTGCCAGCAGCTTGGGGGAGGGGGTGGATCAGCCCCAGCATTTT. This sequence encodes CASSLGEGVDQPQHF.

The genes are TRBV10-3 and TRBJ2-3; TRBD2 matches at 14 bases. The V segment lost 9 bases and the J segment 6 bases; nucleotides outside the gene matches: 11. The CDR3 contains 16 residues. Germline-derived CDR1 and CDR2 are ENHRY and SYGVKD. CDR3 sequence (DNA): TGTGCCATTAGACCGGGACTAGCGGGGGCATCGGATACGCAGTATTTT. Its translation: CAIRPGLAGASDTQYF.

This chain connects TRBV5-1 to TRBJ2-2; D not certain. Trimming stripped 0 bases from V and 2 bases from J, with 8 bases between. Germline V CDR1 and CDR2: SGHRS, YFSETQ. CDR3 length equals 15 residues. The CDR3 coding sequence is TGCGCCAGCAGCTTGGACGCGGTTAACACCGGGGAGCTGTTTTTT. Protein sequence: CASSLDAVNTGELFF.

V is TRBV7-8 and J is TRBJ1-2, with D maybe TRBD1 (5 bases). Trimming removed 3 bases from V and 4 bases from J, with 12 bases in between. The CDR3 sequence is 14 residues long. CDR1 is SGHVS and CDR2 is FQNEAQ in the germline V gene. The DNA for the CDR3 is TGTGCCAGCAGCTTCGTAGGAGGGGTCTATGGCTACACCTTC. Protein sequence: CASSFVGGVYGYTF.

The chain couples TRBV7-9 to TRBJ1-1, with TRBD1 matching 11 bases. The V gene end was trimmed by 5 bases and the J gene end by 4 bases; junction bases not matched to a gene: 3. The CDR3 is 14 amino acids. Germline V CDR1 and CDR2: SEHNR, FQNEAQ (reference sequence). CDR3 region: CASSGTGGGTEAFF. The CDR3, as DNA: TGTGCCAGCAGCGGGACAGGGGGGGGCACTGAAGCTTTCTTT.

This rearrangement joins TRBV6-6 to TRBJ1-1; D is unresolved. CDR1 and CDR2 (germline): MNHNY, SVGAGI (reference sequence). The CDR3 runs to 15 residues. V was pared by 0 bases and J by 4 bases, with 12 bases between. For the CDR3, the DNA is TGTGCCAGCAGTTACTCCGGCGGATTGAGCACTGAAGCTTTCTTT. The encoded protein is CASSYSGGLSTEAFF.

This chain links TRBV7-9 with TRBJ2-7, with TRBD1 identical over 8 bases. Germline V gene data show CDR1 as SEHNR and CDR2 as FQNEAQ (reference sequence). Trimming cost V 5 bases and J 6 bases; bases outside gene matches: 9. This CDR3 is 14 amino acids long. Written as DNA, the CDR3 is TGTGCCAGCAGCACCAACCGCAGGGGGCCCGAGCAGTACTTC. It translates to CASSTNRRGPEQYF.

The chain is built from TRBV11-3 and TRBJ2-5; maybe TRBD1 (6 bases). The CDR3 is 15 amino acids. Germline lookup yields CDR1 SGHNT and CDR2 YENEEA. Trimming shortened V by 2 bases and J by 5 bases, and 15 bases separated the two germline ends. In nucleotides, the CDR3 is TGTGCCAGCAGCTTAAGGCAGGGGACACAGGAGACCCAGTACTTC. Its protein product is CASSLRQGTQETQYF. The whole variable domain, filled in from reference TRBV11-3 and TRBJ2-5, reads EAGVVQSPRYKIIEKKQPVAFWCNPISGHNTLYWYLQNLGQGPELLIRYENEEAVDDSQLPKDRFSAERLKGVDSTLKIQPAELGDSAVYLCASSLRQGTQETQYFGPGTRLLVL.

The chain's CDR3 is CASSQGLAGTTDEDTQYF. CDR3 bases: TGTGCCAGCAGCCAGGGACTAGCGGGGACCACAGACGAAGATACGCAGTATTTT. The chain has TRBV14 and TRBJ2-3; 13 bases align to TRBD2. J gave up 5 bases and V 3 bases, and 11 bases lay outside the gene matches. From germline, CDR1 is SGHDN and CDR2 FVKESK. The CDR3 spans 18 residues.

This chain uses TRBV6-5 with TRBJ1-2; TRBD1 aligns across 8 bases. The V segment lost 6 bases and the J segment 6 bases; nucleotides outside the gene matches: 12. CDR3 length: 15 residues. CDR1 is MNHEY and CDR2 is SVGAGI in the germline V gene. In DNA, the CDR3 is TGTGCCAGCAGCCGATGGCAGGGGGCGGCGGATGGCTACACCTTC. Translation gives CASSRWQGAADGYTF.

J is TRBJ1-5 and V is TRBV6-1; D unresolved. CDR1 and CDR2 (germline): MNHNS, SASEGT. This CDR3 spans 15 amino acids. Trimming took off 4 bases at V and 4 bases at J, with 14 bases between the two ends. DNA for the CDR3: TGTGCCAGCAGTGGATGGAGAGGGTGGAATCAGCCCCAGCATTTT. Amino acid sequence: CASSGWRGWNQPQHF.

This clone appeared once. V gene TRBV5-6 combines with J gene TRBJ1-2; D possibly corresponds to TRBD1 (6 bases). The V gene lost 4 bases and the J gene lost 2 bases, with 12 bases spanning the gap. The germline gives CDR1 SGHDT, CDR2 YYEEEE. This CDR3 has 14 amino acids. This chain's CDR3 is CASSRLDRNYGYTF. CDR3 bases: TGTGCCAGCAGCCGACTGGACAGAAACTATGGCTACACCTTC.

Worth noting for this clone: A much larger clone differs from this one at a single base, so this may be a read error. The chain combines TRBV11-3 with TRBJ2-2; TRBD1 might be the D (6 bases). Germline V lookup: CDR1 SGHNT, CDR2 YENEEA. The CDR3 is 13 residues long. V lost 6 bases and J 3 bases, leaving 8 bases between the germline ends. CDR3 sequence: CASSYRDTGELFF. The CDR3 coding sequence is TGTGCCAGCAGTTACAGGGACACCGGGGAGCTGTTTTTT.

This chain links TRBV18 with TRBJ2-1, with TRBD1 matching over 7 bases. CDR1 is KGHSH and CDR2 is LQKENI in the germline V gene. CDR3 length: 14 amino acids. The V and J ends lost 4 bases and 4 bases, in that order; junction bases with no gene match: 4. CDR3 sequence: CASSLGTVYNEQFF. The CDR3, as DNA: TGTGCCAGCTCACTAGGGACAGTATACAATGAGCAGTTCTTC.

The rearrangement links TRBV28 to TRBJ1-5, with 7 bases identical to TRBD1. The CDR3 has 13 residues. Germline lookup yields CDR1 MDHEN and CDR2 SYDVKM. V lost 9 bases and J lost 3; bases outside the gene matches: 5. The CDR3 here is CASTGTDNQPQHF. The CDR3 coding sequence is TGTGCCAGTACTGGGACAGACAATCAGCCCCAGCATTTT.

This clone was seen more than once but under ten times. V and J are TRBV29-1 and TRBJ2-3; tentative D call: TRBD2 (6 bases). CDR1 is SQVTM and CDR2 is ANQGSEA in the germline V gene. The CDR3 length is 15 residues. Trimming removed 0 bases from V and 2 bases from J, with 12 bases in between. The CDR3 spells CSVEDLAGITDTQYF. CDR3 bases: TGCAGCGTTGAAGATCTGGCGGGGATCACAGATACGCAGTATTTT.

The chain has TRBV6-1 and TRBJ1-3; D gene ambiguous. The germline V gene has CDR1 MNHNS and CDR2 SASEGT. V was pared by 5 bases and J by 0 bases, with 8 bases between. This CDR3 is 14 amino acids long. The CDR3 bases are TGTGCCAGCAGTACCGACTACTCTGGAAACACCATATATTTT. Translating gives CASSTDYSGNTIYF.

This clone was seen once. The chain links TRBV7-3 to TRBJ2-2, with TRBD2 matching 7 bases. Germline V CDR1 and CDR2: SGHTA, FQGTGA. Unmatched junction bases numbered 13, after V lost 5 bases and J lost 7 bases. The CDR3 sequence is 16 residues long. CDR3: CASSPLGGSRIGELFF. CDR3 nucleotide sequence: TGTGCCAGCAGCCCACTCGGGGGGAGTAGAATCGGGGAGCTGTTTTTT.

The rearrangement links TRBV7-2 to TRBJ2-7; tentative D call: TRBD2 (6 bases). V lost 6 bases and J 7 bases, leaving 22 bases between the germline ends. The germline V gene has CDR1 SGHTA and CDR2 FQGNSA. This CDR3 is 15 amino acids long. The CDR3 bases are TGTGCCAGCAGAATTACCGGCGGGGCCTCCCTTGAGCAGTACTTC. This gives the protein CASRITGGASLEQYF.

The chain carries TRBV5-1 and TRBJ1-2; D uncertain. The CDR3 is 15 residues long. The V end was cut by 4 bases, the J end by 7 bases, with 20 bases between. Germline V gene lookup returns CDR1 SGHRS and CDR2 YFSETQ. CDR3 residues: CASSPQRVWEAGYTF. The CDR3 DNA reads TGCGCCAGCAGCCCACAACGAGTTTGGGAGGCTGGCTACACCTTC.

The V call is TRBV11-3, the J call TRBJ2-1; TRBD2 agrees at 13 bases. Germline CDR1 is SGHNT and CDR2 is YENEEA. The CDR3 spans 18 residues. V dropped 5 bases and J dropped 0; count of bases not matched to a gene: 7. CDR3 in DNA: TGTGCCAGCAGCACGGGACTAGCGGGGCCCCTCTCCTACAATGAGCAGTTCTTC. Its translation: CASSTGLAGPLSYNEQFF.

V and J are TRBV6-5 and TRBJ1-2; weak D call: TRBD1 (5 bases). CDR1 and CDR2 from the germline V gene are MNHEY and SVGAGI. The CDR3 contains 14 residues. V gave up 2 bases and J gave up 4 bases, with 11 bases separating them. CDR3: CASSYRAGPYGYTF. The CDR3 region has the DNA TGTGCCAGCAGTTACCGGGCAGGGCCCTATGGCTACACCTTC.

This sequence joins TRBV2 and TRBJ1-2, with 9 bases fitting TRBD1. Losses at the gene ends were 7 bases for V and 6 bases for J; bases not matched to a gene: 6. This CDR3 comprises 13 residues. Per the germline V gene, CDR1 is SNHLY and CDR2 is FYNNEI. Here the CDR3 reads CASIRDRADGYTF. The CDR3 DNA reads TGTGCCAGCATCCGGGACAGGGCGGATGGCTACACCTTC.

This clone was found once. V gene TRBV9 combines with J gene TRBJ1-2; 7 bases map to TRBD1. CDR1 and CDR2 (germline): SGDLS, YYNGEE. Trimming cost V 3 bases and J 4 bases; bases outside gene matches: 6. The length of the CDR3 is 14 residues. In DNA, the CDR3 is TGTGCCAGCAGCGCTGGGACAGCCCGCTATGGCTACACCTTC. Its translation is CASSAGTARYGYTF.

This clone has just one count. This sequence joins TRBV28 and TRBJ1-2; D is possibly TRBD1 (5 bases). Germline CDR1 is MDHEN and CDR2 is SYDVKM. Trimming took 8 bases from V and 7 from J, leaving 14 bases between them. The CDR3 has 12 residues. The CDR3 loop is CASWGRNRGYTF. The CDR3, as DNA: TGTGCCAGCTGGGGGAGGAATCGTGGCTACACCTTC.